One and the same sample provided the 23 T cell receptor beta chains below, sequenced in a study of regulatory T cells in long-lasting Graves disease. Sample time point: persistent/refractory GD, antithyroid drugs over 5 years with positive TRAb. The TCR library was prepared using RNA isolated from PBMCs. Relying on iRepertoire HTBI primers and Arm-PCR of CDR3 regions, the team built TCR beta libraries. TCRdb redid the calling of the multiplex PCR reads with MiXCR, one entry per CDR3 protein. The sample lists about 400,000 distinct CDR3 sequences, less than 25% occurring once. The specimen was peripheral blood mononuclear cells (PBMCs), collected when the disease was refractory, from a patient treated with antithyroid drugs. Receptor source: a female donor with Graves disease.

This clonotype was seen many times. The chain employs TRBV20-1 and TRBJ2-5, with a tentative D call TRBD1 (6 bases). This CDR3 comprises 15 residues. Trimming took off 0 bases at V and 4 bases at J, with 15 bases between the two ends. Looked up from germline, CDR1 is DFQATT and CDR2 is SNEGSKA (reference sequence). The CDR3 nucleotides read TGCAGTGCTAGAGATCCGGGACATTCCGGAGAGACCCAGTACTTC. Translation: CSARDPGHSGETQYF.

V and J are TRBV7-9 and TRBJ1-2; no clear D. The CDR3 length is 12 residues. Trimming pared 5 bases from V and 6 bases from J, leaving 10 bases between. Germline V CDR1 and CDR2: SEHNR, FQNEAQ (reference sequence). CDR3 nucleotide sequence: TGTGCCAGCAGCCATGGAGCGAATGGCTACACCTTC. Its translation is CASSHGANGYTF. Full variable domain (outside the CDR3, taken from reference TRBV7-9 and TRBJ1-2): DTGVSQNPRHKITKRGQNVTFRCDPISEHNRLYWYRQTLGQGPEFLTYFQNEAQLEKSRLLSDRFSAERPKGSFSTLEIQRTEQGDSAMYLCASSHGANGYTFGSGTRLTVV.

The table lists this clonotype with many counts. The CDR3 bases are TGTGCCTGGAGGTTGGTTAAAGCGTATGGCTACACCTTC. Protein sequence: CAWRLVKAYGYTF. The chain joins TRBV30 to TRBJ1-2; D gene unclear. The V end was cut by 3 bases, the J end by 5 bases, with 13 bases between. Per the germline V gene, CDR1 is GTSNPN and CDR2 is SVGIG (reference sequence). This CDR3 region has 13 residues. The whole variable domain, filled in from reference TRBV30 and TRBJ1-2, reads SQTIHQWPATLVQPVGSPLSLECTVEGTSNPNLYWYRQAAGRGLQLLFYSVGIGQISSEVPQNLSASRPQDRQFILSSKKLLLSDSGFYLCAWRLVKAYGYTFGSGTRLTVV.

This clonotype was detected only a few times. The V gene is TRBV12-3 or TRBV12-4, the J gene TRBJ1-1; D unresolved. Trimming removed 4 bases from V and 1 base from J, with 16 bases in between. This CDR3 is built from 16 residues. In nucleotides, the CDR3 is TGTGCCAGCAGTTACGCTCACGGACTTCCGAACACTGAAGCTTTCTTT. Translating it yields CASSYAHGLPNTEAFF.

This clonotype has just a few counts. The chain employs TRBV7-9 and TRBJ2-7; maybe TRBD2 (7 bases). V was clipped by 5 bases and J by 3 bases, with 17 bases between them. Germline CDR1 and CDR2: SEHNR and FQNEAQ (reference sequence). This CDR3 has 15 residues. Here the CDR3 DNA reads TGTGCCAGCAGCGTCCTGGCGGGGGCATTCTACGAGCAGTACTTC. Translation: CASSVLAGAFYEQYF.

The chain is built from TRBV12-3 or TRBV12-4 and TRBJ1-2; D ambiguous. The CDR3 runs 12 residues. Between the trimmed V and J ends, which lost 5 bases and 8 bases, there was a span of 12 bases. The CDR3 spells CASSPGPQGYTF. The DNA of the CDR3 is TGTGCCAGCAGTCCCGGGCCTCAGGGCTACACCTTC.

This clonotype turned up a few times. The chain has TRBV7-9 and TRBJ1-2, with D perhaps TRBD1 (6 bases). Trimming took 6 bases from V and 8 from J, leaving 13 bases between them. Germline-derived CDR1 and CDR2 are SEHNR and FQNEAQ (reference sequence). There are 12 residues in the CDR3. In DNA, the CDR3 is TGTGCCAGCAGGGGGGCGGGGAAGGGCTACACCTTC. Protein: CASRGAGKGYTF.

The V call is TRBV29-1, the J call TRBJ1-1, with D perhaps matching TRBD1 (5 bases). Trimming removed 7 bases at V and 5 bases at J, with 14 bases between. From germline, CDR1 is SQVTM and CDR2 ANQGSEA. This CDR3 contains 12 residues. The CDR3 bases are TGCAGCGCCGGTCGGGGGGAGACTGAAGCTTTCTTT. Encoded protein: CSAGRGETEAFF.

The chain links TRBV5-4 to TRBJ2-7; 7 nucleotides line up with TRBD2. The V and J ends lost 4 bases and 3 bases, in that order; junction bases with no gene match: 7. The CDR3 length is 14 residues. In germline, CDR1 is SGHNT, CDR2 YYREEE (reference sequence). The CDR3 nucleotides read TGTGCCAGCAGCCCCGGACTAGAGTTCTACGAGCAGTACTTC. Encoded protein: CASSPGLEFYEQYF.

This chain uses TRBV7-9 with TRBJ2-5; 7 positions match TRBD2. The CDR3 spans 17 residues. Per the germline V gene, CDR1 is SEHNR and CDR2 is FQNEAQ (reference sequence). V shed 8 bases, J shed 2 bases, and the junction held 17 bases outside the gene matches. CDR3 sequence: CASLGTAAGRDQETQYF. CDR3 nucleotide sequence: TGTGCCAGCTTAGGGACCGCAGCGGGGCGGGATCAAGAGACCCAGTACTTC.

The table lists this clonotype with many counts. The chain combines TRBV27 with TRBJ2-5; the D is unclear. CDR1 and CDR2 from the germline V gene are MNHEY and SMNVEV (reference sequence). V lost 3 bases and J 5 bases, leaving 10 bases between the germline ends. This CDR3 is 13 amino acids long. CDR3 protein: CASSFGVRETQYF. In DNA, the CDR3 is TGTGCCAGCAGTTTTGGAGTGCGGGAGACCCAGTACTTC.

This clonotype has ten or more counts. The chain employs TRBV18 and TRBJ2-5; D is uncertain. Germline CDR1 reads KGHSH; CDR2 reads LQKENI. CDR3 length: 12 residues. With 3 bases removed from V and 3 bases from J, the gap between germline ends came to 5 bases. CDR3 sequence (DNA): TGTGCCAGCTCACCCGTGGAAGAGACCCAGTACTTC. Protein: CASSPVEETQYF.

To note about this clonotype: This may arise from a read error, as a much more abundant clone is one base away. The chain carries TRBV20-1 and TRBJ2-5; 7 bases map to TRBD1. The CDR3 sequence is 13 residues long. The V gene's germline CDR1 is DFQATT and CDR2 SNEGSKA (reference sequence). J was trimmed by 1 base and V by 4 bases; bases with no gene match: 3. The CDR3, as DNA: TGCAGTGCTATGGGACAGATCCAAGAGACCCAGTACTTC. Protein product: CSAMGQIQETQYF.

In its sample, this clonotype was seen many times. The chain links TRBV12-3 or TRBV12-4 to TRBJ1-1; 7 bases fit TRBD1. This CDR3 is built from 14 residues. Trimming removed 2 bases from V and 6 bases from J; junction bases left unmatched: 6. CDR3 loop: CASSLKGAVAEAFF. The CDR3 region has the DNA TGTGCCAGCAGTTTAAAGGGGGCAGTGGCTGAAGCTTTCTTT.

This clonotype was found a few times. The chain employs TRBV9 and TRBJ2-5; D is perhaps TRBD2 (6 bases). Germline V gives CDR1 SGDLS, CDR2 YYNGEE. This CDR3 region has 14 residues. V was clipped by 3 bases and J by 1 base, with 10 bases between them. CDR3 DNA sequence: TGTGCCAGCAGCGCGGGACTGAGCCAAGAGACCCAGTACTTC. Protein: CASSAGLSQETQYF.

This clonotype was recorded at least ten times. J is TRBJ2-7 and V is TRBV28; 9 nucleotides align to TRBD2. J gave up 4 bases and V 10 bases, and 8 bases lay outside the gene matches. Germline V gene sequence: CDR1 MDHEN, CDR2 SYDVKM. There are 13 residues in the CDR3. The CDR3 spells CATMVAGVYEQYF. DNA of the CDR3: TGTGCCACCATGGTAGCGGGAGTATACGAGCAGTACTTC.

In its sample, this clonotype was seen many times. V is TRBV11-2 and J is TRBJ2-5; 11 bases agree with TRBD2. The germline CDR1 and CDR2 sequences are SGHAT and FQNNGV. CDR3 length: 15 amino acids. With V trimmed by 4 bases and J by 3 bases, 4 bases remained unmatched. CDR3 region: CASSYTSGSKETQYF. In DNA form, the CDR3 reads TGTGCCAGCAGCTACACTAGCGGGAGTAAAGAGACCCAGTACTTC.

The table lists this clonotype with a few counts. This chain connects TRBV6-1 to TRBJ1-5; D is possibly TRBD1 (6 bases). CDR1 and CDR2 (germline): MNHNS, SASEGT. The CDR3 has 14 amino acids. CDR3 amino acids: CAAVVRGGLGPQHF. The CDR3 nucleotides read TGTGCAGCCGTTGTCAGGGGTGGGCTGGGGCCCCAGCATTTT.

A few counts support this clonotype. The genes are TRBV7-8 and TRBJ2-5; no clear D. The V gene's germline CDR1 is SGHVS and CDR2 FQNEAQ. The CDR3 consists of 13 residues. The V and J ends lost 5 bases and 7 bases respectively, with 14 bases between them. DNA of the CDR3: TGTGCCAGCAGCCTTAGTCGGGCAGGGACCCAGTACTTC. Translated: CASSLSRAGTQYF.

This clonotype has a handful of counts. The chain joins TRBV5-8 to TRBJ1-2, with D perhaps matching TRBD1 (6 bases). Germline loops: CDR1 SGHTS, CDR2 YDEGEE. CDR3 length equals 13 residues. For the CDR3, the DNA is TGTGCAGGGGTCGGGCAGGGGAGAGACGGCTACACCTTC. It codes for CAGVGQGRDGYTF.

The chain links TRBV4-1 to TRBJ1-2; D unresolved. V lost 1 base, J lost 4 bases, and 13 bases lay in between. This CDR3 contains 15 residues. Germline CDR1 reads MGHRA; CDR2 reads YSYEKL. The DNA for the CDR3 is TGCGCCAGCAGCCAAGTTGAAGCAGGAAGCTATGGCTACACCTTC. It translates to CASSQVEAGSYGYTF.

This clonotype occurred once. This may come from a read error, since a much larger clone is one base off. The chain employs TRBV6-4 and TRBJ2-7; D possibly corresponds to TRBD1 (6 bases). From germline, CDR1 is MRHNA and CDR2 SNTAGT. This CDR3 is 15 amino acids long. The CDR3 here is CASSLNRDKSYEQCF. The DNA for the CDR3 is TGTGCCAGCAGTCTAAACCGGGACAAGAGCTACGAGCAGTGCTTC.

This clonotype was detected only a few times. The chain uses TRBV28 and TRBJ2-1; tentatively, D is TRBD1 or TRBD2 (5 bases each). The CDR3 loop spans 13 amino acids. V was pared by 5 bases and J by 7 bases, with 12 bases between. Germline CDR1 and CDR2: MDHEN and SYDVKM. The CDR3 loop reads CASSDGTINEQFF. The CDR3 nucleotides are TGTGCCAGCAGTGACGGGACCATTAATGAGCAGTTCTTC.